This paragraph covers one T cell receptor (beta chain) sequence. The antigen remains unidentified. The sample belongs to a study of vaccination effects on CD4 cells after COVID-19. The study, taken as a whole, reports: The study got few convalescent patients and did not collect any early post-infection timepoints.

Prior to sequencing, the ViraFEST assay stimulated PBMC with viral peptide pools, which expanded the antigen-specific CD4+ T cells. The culture ran for less than 12 days, and then CD4+ T cells were isolated. Sequenced by immunoSEQ multiplex PCR; TCRdb stores in-frame clones only, minus some. The table records tens of thousands of clones, about two thirds of them present only once. The CDR3 runs to 16 residues. Sequenced here: CD4+ T cells from PBMCs cultured with HCoV-229E spike peptides, sampled before COVID-19 vaccination. V and J are TRBV21-1 and TRBJ2-3; TRBD1 reflects the table's D call only, with no check against the DNA. TRBV21-1 is labeled a pseudogene. The receptor was isolated from a human donor who received a COVID-19 vaccine. The CDR3 bases are TGTGCCAGAAACTTACAGGGAGATTTTAACGCAGATACGCAGTATTTT. It is translated as CARNLQGDFNADTQYF.